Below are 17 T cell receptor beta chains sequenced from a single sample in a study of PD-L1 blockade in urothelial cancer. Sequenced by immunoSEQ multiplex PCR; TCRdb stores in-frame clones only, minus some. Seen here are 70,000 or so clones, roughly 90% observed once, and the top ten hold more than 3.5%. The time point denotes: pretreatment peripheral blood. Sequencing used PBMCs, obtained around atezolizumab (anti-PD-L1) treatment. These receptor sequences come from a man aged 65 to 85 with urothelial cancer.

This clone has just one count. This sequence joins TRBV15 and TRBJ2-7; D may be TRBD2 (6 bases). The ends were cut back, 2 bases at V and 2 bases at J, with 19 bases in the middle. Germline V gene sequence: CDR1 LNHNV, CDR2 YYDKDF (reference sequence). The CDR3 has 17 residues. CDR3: CATSRPDYSLRTYEQYF. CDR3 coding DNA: TGTGCCACCAGCAGACCGGACTATTCTCTACGAACCTACGAGCAGTACTTC.

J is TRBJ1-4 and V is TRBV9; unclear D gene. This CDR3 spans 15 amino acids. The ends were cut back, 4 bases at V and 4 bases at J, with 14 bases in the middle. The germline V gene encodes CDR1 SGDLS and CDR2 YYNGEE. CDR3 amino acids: CASSPLPGGNEKLFF. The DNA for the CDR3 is TGTGCCAGCAGCCCCTTGCCGGGAGGTAATGAAAAACTGTTTTTT.

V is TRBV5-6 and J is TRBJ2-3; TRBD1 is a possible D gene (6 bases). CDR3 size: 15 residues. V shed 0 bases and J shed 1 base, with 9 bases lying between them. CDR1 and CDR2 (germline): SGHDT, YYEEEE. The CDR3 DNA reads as TGTGCCAGCAGCTTGGGGGGGCTTGGCACAGATACGCAGTATTTT. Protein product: CASSLGGLGTDTQYF.

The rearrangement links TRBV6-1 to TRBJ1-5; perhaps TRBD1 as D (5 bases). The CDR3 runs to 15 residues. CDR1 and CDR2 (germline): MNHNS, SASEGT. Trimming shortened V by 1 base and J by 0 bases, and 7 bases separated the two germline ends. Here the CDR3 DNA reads TGTGCCAGCAGTGAAGGGACACGTAGCAATCAGCCCCAGCATTTT. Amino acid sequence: CASSEGTRSNQPQHF.

The CDR3 is CASSSRLAGYNNEQFF. CDR3 coding DNA: TGTGCCAGCAGTTCCCGACTAGCGGGATACAACAATGAGCAGTTCTTC. The chain has TRBV28 and TRBJ2-1; TRBD2 matches 11 bases. Germline V lookup: CDR1 MDHEN, CDR2 SYDVKM. The CDR3 runs 16 residues. Trimming cost V 4 bases and J 5 bases; bases outside gene matches: 7.

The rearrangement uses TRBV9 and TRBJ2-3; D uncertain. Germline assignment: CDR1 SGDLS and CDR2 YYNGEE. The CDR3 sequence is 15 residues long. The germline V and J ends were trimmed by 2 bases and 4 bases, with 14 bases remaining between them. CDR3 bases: TGTGCCAGCAGCGTTGGGCGAGTTATGTCAGATACGCAGTATTTT. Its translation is CASSVGRVMSDTQYF.

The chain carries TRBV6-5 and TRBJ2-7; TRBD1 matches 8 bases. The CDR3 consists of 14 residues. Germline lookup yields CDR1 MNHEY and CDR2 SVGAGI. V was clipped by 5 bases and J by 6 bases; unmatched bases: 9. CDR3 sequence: CASSLSPGQVEQYF. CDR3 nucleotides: TGTGCCAGCAGTCTGAGCCCGGGACAGGTCGAGCAGTACTTC.

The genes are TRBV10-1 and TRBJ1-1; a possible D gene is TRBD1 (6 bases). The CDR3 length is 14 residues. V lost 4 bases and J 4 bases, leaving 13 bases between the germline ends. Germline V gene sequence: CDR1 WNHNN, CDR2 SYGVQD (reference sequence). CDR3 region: CASSGTGPVTEAFF. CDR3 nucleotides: TGCGCCAGCAGTGGTACAGGGCCTGTCACTGAAGCTTTCTTT.

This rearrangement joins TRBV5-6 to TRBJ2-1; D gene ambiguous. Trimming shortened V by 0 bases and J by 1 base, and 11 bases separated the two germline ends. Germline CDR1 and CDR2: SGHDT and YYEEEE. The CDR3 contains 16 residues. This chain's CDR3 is CASSLEAGWSYNEQFF. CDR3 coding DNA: TGTGCCAGCAGCTTGGAAGCCGGTTGGTCCTACAATGAGCAGTTCTTC.

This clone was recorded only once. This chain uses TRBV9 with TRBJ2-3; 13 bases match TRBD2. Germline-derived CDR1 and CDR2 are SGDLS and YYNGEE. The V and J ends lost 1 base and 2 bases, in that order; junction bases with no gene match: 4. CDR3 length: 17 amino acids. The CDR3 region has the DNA TGTGCCAGCAGCGTAACGGGGACTAGCGGGACCACAGATACGCAGTATTTT. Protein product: CASSVTGTSGTTDTQYF. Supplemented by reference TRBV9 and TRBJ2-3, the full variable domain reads DSGVTQTPKHLITATGQRVTLRCSPRSGDLSVYWYQQSLDQGLQFLIQYYNGEERAKGNILERFSAQQFPDLHSELNLSSLELGDSALYFCASSVTGTSGTTDTQYFGPGTRLTVL.

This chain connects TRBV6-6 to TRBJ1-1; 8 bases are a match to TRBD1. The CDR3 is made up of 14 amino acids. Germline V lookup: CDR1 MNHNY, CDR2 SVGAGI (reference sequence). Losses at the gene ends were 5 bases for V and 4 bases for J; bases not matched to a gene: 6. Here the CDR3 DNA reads TGTGCCAGCAGTGCGAACAGGGGGACCACTGAAGCTTTCTTT. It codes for CASSANRGTTEAFF.

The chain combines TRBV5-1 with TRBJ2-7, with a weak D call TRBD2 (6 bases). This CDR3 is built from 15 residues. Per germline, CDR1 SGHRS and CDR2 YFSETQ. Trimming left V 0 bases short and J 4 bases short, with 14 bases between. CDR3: CASSLVIGSGYEQYF. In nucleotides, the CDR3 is TGCGCCAGCAGCTTGGTAATCGGGAGTGGGTACGAGCAGTACTTC.

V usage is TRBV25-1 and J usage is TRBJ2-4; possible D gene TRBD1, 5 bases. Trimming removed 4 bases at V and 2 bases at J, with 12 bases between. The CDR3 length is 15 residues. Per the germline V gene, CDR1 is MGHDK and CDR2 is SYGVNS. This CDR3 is CASSALGETKNIQYF. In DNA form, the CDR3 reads TGTGCCAGCAGTGCCCTAGGGGAAACCAAAAACATTCAGTACTTC.

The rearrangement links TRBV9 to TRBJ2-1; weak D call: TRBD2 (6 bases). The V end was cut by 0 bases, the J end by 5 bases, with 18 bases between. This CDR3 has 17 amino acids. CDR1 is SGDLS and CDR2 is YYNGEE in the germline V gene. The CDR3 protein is CASSVDPPLRGNNEQFF. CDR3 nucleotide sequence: TGTGCCAGCAGCGTAGACCCCCCTCTGCGCGGGAACAATGAGCAGTTCTTC.

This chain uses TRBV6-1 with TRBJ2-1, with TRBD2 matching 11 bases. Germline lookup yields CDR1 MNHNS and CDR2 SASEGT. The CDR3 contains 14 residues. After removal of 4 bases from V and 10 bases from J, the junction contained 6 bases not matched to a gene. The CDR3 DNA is TGTGCCAGCAGTGCCCTAGCGGGAGGTGGGGAGCAGTTCTTC. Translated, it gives CASSALAGGGEQFF.

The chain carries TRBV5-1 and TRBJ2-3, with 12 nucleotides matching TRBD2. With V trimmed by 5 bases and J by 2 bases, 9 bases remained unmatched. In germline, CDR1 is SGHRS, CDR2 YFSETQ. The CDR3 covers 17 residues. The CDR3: CASRLPSGRDDTDTQYF. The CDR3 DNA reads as TGCGCCAGCAGGTTACCTAGCGGGAGGGACGACACAGATACGCAGTATTTT.

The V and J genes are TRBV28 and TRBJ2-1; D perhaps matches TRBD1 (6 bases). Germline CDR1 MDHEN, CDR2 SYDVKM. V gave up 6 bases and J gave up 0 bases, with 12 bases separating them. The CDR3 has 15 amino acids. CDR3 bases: TGTGCCAGCAGGATAGGGGGTACCTCCTACAATGAGCAGTTCTTC. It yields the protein CASRIGGTSYNEQFF. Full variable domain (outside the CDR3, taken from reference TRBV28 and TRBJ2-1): DVKVTQSSRYLVKRTGEKVFLECVQDMDHENMFWYRQDPGLGLRLIYFSYDVKMKEKGDIPEGYSVSREKKERFSLILESASTNQTSMYLCASRIGGTSYNEQFFGPGTRLTVL.